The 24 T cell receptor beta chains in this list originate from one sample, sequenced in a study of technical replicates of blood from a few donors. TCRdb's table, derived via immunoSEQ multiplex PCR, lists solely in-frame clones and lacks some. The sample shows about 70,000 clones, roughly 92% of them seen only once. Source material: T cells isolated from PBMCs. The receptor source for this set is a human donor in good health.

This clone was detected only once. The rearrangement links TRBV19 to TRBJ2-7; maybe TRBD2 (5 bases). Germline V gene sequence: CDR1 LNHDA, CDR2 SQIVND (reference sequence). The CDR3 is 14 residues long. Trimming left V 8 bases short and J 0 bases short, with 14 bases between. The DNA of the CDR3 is TGTGCCAGTGGGAGAGCAATGAGCTCCTACGAGCAGTACTTC. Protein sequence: CASGRAMSSYEQYF. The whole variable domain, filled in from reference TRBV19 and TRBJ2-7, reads DGGITQSPKYLFRKEGQNVTLSCEQNLNHDAMYWYRQDPGQGLRLIYYSQIVNDFQKGDIAEGYSVSREKKESFPLTVTSAQKNPTAFYLCASGRAMSSYEQYFGPGTRLTVT.

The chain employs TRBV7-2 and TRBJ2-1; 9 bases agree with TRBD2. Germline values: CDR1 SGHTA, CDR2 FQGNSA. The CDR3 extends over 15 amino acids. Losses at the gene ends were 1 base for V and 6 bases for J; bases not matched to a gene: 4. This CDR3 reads CASSLGLAVGNEQFF. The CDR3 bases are TGTGCCAGCAGCTTAGGACTAGCGGTTGGCAATGAGCAGTTCTTC.

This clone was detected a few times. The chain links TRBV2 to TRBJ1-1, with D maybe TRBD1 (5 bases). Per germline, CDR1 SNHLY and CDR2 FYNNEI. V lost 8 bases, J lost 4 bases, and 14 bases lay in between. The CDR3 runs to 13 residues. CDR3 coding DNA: TGTGCCAGCCCTGTCAGGGTAGGCACTGAAGCTTTCTTT. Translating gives CASPVRVGTEAFF.

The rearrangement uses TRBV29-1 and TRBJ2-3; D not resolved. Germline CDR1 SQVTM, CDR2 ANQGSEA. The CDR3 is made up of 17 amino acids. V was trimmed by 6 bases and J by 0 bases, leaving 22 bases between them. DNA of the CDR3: TGCAGCGTCTCTGGCGGCGTTAGCCTCTCTAGCACAGATACGCAGTATTTT. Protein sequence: CSVSGGVSLSSTDTQYF.

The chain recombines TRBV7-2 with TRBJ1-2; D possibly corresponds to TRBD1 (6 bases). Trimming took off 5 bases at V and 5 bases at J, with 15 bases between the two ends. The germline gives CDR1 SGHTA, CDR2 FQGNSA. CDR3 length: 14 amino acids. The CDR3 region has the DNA TGTGCCAGCAGCACTGGGACAAGGGGGTATGGCTACACCTTC. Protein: CASSTGTRGYGYTF.

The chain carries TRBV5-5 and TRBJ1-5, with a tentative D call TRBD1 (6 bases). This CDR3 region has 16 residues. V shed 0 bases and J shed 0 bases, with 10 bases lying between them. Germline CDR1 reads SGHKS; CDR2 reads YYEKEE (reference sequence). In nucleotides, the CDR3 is TGTGCCAGCAGCTTGGACAGGGCTTATAGCAATCAGCCCCAGCATTTT. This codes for CASSLDRAYSNQPQHF. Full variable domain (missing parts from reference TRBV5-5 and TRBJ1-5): DAGVTQSPTHLIKTRGQQVTLRCSPISGHKSVSWYQQVLGQGPQFIFQYYEKEERGRGNFPDRFSARQFPNYSSELNVNALLLGDSALYLCASSLDRAYSNQPQHFGDGTRLSIL.

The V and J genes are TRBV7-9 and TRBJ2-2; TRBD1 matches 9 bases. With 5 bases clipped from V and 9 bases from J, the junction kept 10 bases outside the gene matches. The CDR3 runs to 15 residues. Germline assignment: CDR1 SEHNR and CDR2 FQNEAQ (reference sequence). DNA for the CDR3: TGTGCCAGCAGCATTCTACAGGGGGCGGATAGGGAGCTGTTTTTT. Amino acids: CASSILQGADRELFF.

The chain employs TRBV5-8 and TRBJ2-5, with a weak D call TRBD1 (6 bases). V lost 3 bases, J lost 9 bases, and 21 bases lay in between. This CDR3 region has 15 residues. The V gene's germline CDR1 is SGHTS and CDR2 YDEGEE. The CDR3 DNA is TGTGCCAGCAGCTACCGGGACATTAGGATTGGGGCCCAGTACTTC. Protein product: CASSYRDIRIGAQYF.

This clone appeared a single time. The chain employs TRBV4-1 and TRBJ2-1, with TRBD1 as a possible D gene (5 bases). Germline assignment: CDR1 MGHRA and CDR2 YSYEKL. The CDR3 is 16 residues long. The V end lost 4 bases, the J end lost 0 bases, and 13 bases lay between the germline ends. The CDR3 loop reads CASSRQLLSSYNEQFF. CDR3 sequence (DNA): TGCGCCAGCAGCCGACAGCTTTTGAGCTCCTACAATGAGCAGTTCTTC.

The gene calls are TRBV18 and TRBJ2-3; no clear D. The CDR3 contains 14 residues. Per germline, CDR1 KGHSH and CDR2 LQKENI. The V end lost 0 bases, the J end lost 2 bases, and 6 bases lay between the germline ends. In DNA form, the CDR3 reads TGTGCCAGCTCACCACCTGTCAACACAGATACGCAGTATTTT. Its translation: CASSPPVNTDTQYF.

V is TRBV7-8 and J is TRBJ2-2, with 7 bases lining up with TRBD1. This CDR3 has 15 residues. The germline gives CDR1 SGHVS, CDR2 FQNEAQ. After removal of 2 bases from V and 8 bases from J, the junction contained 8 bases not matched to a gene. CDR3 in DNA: TGTGCCAGCAGCTTACTAACAGGGGCAAGGGGGGAGCTGTTTTTT. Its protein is CASSLLTGARGELFF.

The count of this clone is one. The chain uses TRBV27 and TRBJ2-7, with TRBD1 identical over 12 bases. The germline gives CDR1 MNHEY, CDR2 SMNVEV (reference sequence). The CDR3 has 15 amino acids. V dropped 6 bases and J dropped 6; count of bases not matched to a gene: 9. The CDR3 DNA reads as TGTGCCAGCAGACGTACCGGGACAGGGGGCATCGAGCAGTACTTC. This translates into CASRRTGTGGIEQYF.

Written as DNA, the CDR3 is TGTGCCAGCAGTTTTCTAGTTACCTACGAGCAGTACTTC. This gives the protein CASSFLVTYEQYF. V and J are TRBV28 and TRBJ2-7; the D is unclear. CDR1 and CDR2 (germline): MDHEN, SYDVKM. CDR3 size: 13 residues. Trimming shortened V by 3 bases and J by 2 bases, and 8 bases separated the two germline ends.

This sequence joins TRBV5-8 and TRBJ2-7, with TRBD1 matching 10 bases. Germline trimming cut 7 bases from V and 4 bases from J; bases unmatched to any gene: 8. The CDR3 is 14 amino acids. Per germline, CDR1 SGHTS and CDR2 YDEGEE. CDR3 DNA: TGTGCCAGCGGTTCCGGGACAGGGGCATACGAGCAGTACTTC. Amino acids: CASGSGTGAYEQYF.

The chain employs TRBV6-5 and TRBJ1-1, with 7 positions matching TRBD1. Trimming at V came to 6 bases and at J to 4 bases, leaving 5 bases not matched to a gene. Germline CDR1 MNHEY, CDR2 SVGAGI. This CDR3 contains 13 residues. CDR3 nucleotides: TGTGCCAGCAGAAATGGACAGGTCACTGAAGCTTTCTTT. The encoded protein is CASRNGQVTEAFF.

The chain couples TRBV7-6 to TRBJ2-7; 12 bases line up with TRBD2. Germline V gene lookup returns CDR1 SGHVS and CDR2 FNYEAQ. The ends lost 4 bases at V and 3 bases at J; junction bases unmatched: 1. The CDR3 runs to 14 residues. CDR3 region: CASSSGLAGYEQYF. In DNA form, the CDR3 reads TGTGCCAGCAGCTCGGGACTAGCGGGCTACGAGCAGTACTTC.

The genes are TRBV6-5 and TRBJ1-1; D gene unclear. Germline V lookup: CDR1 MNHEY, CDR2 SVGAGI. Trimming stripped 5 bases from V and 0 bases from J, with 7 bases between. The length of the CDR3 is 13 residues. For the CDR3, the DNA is TGTGCCAGCAGTCGCAGTATGAACACTGAAGCTTTCTTT. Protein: CASSRSMNTEAFF.

CDR3 DNA sequence: TGTGCCAGCAGTTACTCCGGACAGGGGGCACTTAGGGAGTACTTC. This gives the protein CASSYSGQGALREYF. J is TRBJ2-7 and V is TRBV6-5; TRBD1 agrees at 11 bases. The CDR3 length is 15 residues. Germline values: CDR1 MNHEY, CDR2 SVGAGI. The J segment lost 11 bases and the V segment lost 0 bases, leaving 9 bases of the junction unmatched.

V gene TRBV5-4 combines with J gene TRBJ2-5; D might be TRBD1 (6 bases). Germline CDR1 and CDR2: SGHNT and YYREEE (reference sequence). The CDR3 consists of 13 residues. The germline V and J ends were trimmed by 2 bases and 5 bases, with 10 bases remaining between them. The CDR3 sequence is CASSLQGQETQYF. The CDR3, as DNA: TGTGCCAGCAGCTTACAGGGCCAGGAGACCCAGTACTTC.

The CDR3 reads CASSFPGTLNEKLFF. DNA of the CDR3: TGTGCCAGCAGTTTCCCCGGGACACTAAATGAAAAACTGTTTTTT. This sequence joins TRBV28 and TRBJ1-4; TRBD1 might be the D (6 bases). Per the germline V gene, CDR1 is MDHEN and CDR2 is SYDVKM. The CDR3 sequence is 15 residues long. The germline V and J ends were trimmed by 3 bases and 5 bases, with 13 bases remaining between them.

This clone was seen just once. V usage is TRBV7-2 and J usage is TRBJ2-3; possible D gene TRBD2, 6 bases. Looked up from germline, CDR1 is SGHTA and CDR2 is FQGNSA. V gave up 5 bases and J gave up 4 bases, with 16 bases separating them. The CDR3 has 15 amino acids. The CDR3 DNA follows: TGTGCCAGCAGCCTCTCCGGAGGGCGCCCAGATACGCAGTATTTT. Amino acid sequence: CASSLSGGRPDTQYF.

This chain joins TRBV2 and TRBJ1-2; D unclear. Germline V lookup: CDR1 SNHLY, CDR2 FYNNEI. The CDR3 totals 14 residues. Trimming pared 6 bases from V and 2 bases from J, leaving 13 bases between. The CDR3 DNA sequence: TGTGCCAGCAGCCCCCCCCTATCCAACTATGGCTACACCTTC. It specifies CASSPPLSNYGYTF.

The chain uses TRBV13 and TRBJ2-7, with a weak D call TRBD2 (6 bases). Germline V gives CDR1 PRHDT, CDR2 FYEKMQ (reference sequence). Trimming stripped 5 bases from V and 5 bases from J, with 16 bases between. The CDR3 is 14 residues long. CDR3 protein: CASSPGATVNEQYF. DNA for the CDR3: TGTGCCAGCAGCCCGGGAGCTACCGTGAACGAGCAGTACTTC.

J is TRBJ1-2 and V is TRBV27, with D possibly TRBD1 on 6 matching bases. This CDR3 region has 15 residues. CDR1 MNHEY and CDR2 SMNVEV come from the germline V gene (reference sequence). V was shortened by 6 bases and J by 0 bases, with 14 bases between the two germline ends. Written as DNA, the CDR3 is TGTGCCAGCAGACTGAACAGGGTCTCTAACTATGGCTACACCTTC. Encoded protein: CASRLNRVSNYGYTF.